This T cell receptor (beta chain) derives from a study of blood T cells in healthy people across ages. Study conclusions and caveats: Significant beta diversity loss was already apparent by age approximately 42, declining roughly linearly.

A word on this clonotype: Its target is not known.

PCR was performed a second time for about 7 to 12 cycles using a sample-barcoded 5' primer and a J-beta primer mix. Through a template-switch adaptor with 12 random nucleotides, each cDNA molecule received a tag. Per sample, CDR3-containing paired-end reads numbered at least 2.5 million. TCRdb independently ran MiXCR on the 5' RACE reads; one entry per CDR3 protein. The sample has 700,000 to 900,000 distinct CDR3 sequences; roughly 53% are singletons. This CDR3 spans 15 amino acids. The J segment lost 10 bases and the V segment lost 3 bases, leaving 9 bases of the junction unmatched. Isolation per sample recovered at least 7 million PBMCs.

This rearrangement joins TRBV12-3 or TRBV12-4 to TRBJ1-6; 7 nucleotides agree with TRBD1. The sample was blood. The sequence was obtained from a man of 80 years or more in good health. CDR3 coding DNA: TGTGCCAGCAGTTTTAGCCAGGGGGTCTACTCACCCCTCCACTTT. This sequence encodes CASSFSQGVYSPLHF.